A single sample is the source of the 13 T cell receptor beta chains below, sequenced in a study of shared clonotypes between healthy human individuals. Only in-frame clones appear in the TCRdb table, and some are missing; sequencing was by immunoSEQ multiplex PCR. The sample holds more than 2 million clones, about 94% seen once. Naive CD8 cells lacked CD45RO and underwent positive selection for CCR7, leaving out terminally differentiated effector memory CD45RA+ cells. The specimen sequenced was naive CD8+ T cells sorted from blood. All receptors derive from a young man in good health.

In regard to this clone: Other DNA sequences in the same sample also yield this CDR3. The rearrangement joins TRBV27 to TRBJ1-1; D ambiguous. This CDR3 is 14 amino acids long. CDR1 and CDR2 from the germline V gene are MNHEY and SMNVEV (reference sequence). The germline V and J ends were trimmed by 3 bases and 0 bases, with 8 bases remaining between them. CDR3 region: CASSLGPLNTEAFF. CDR3 DNA sequence: TGTGCCAGCAGTTTGGGCCCTTTGAACACTGAAGCTTTCTTT.

The chain recombines TRBV4-3 with TRBJ2-7; a weak D match, TRBD1 (6 bases). Germline CDR1 and CDR2: LGHNA and YSLEER. Trimming took 0 bases from V and 3 from J, leaving 15 bases between them. The CDR3 has 16 residues. This chain's CDR3 is CASSQDFGGLNYEQYF. CDR3 bases: TGCGCCAGCAGCCAAGATTTTGGGGGCCTAAACTACGAGCAGTACTTC.

The chain carries TRBV6-5 and TRBJ1-1; no clear D gene. Trimming shortened V by 0 bases and J by 0 bases, and 8 bases separated the two germline ends. Germline values: CDR1 MNHEY, CDR2 SVGAGI. CDR3 length: 15 amino acids. CDR3: CASSYSSRLNTEAFF. Here the CDR3 DNA reads TGTGCCAGCAGTTACTCGAGCAGGTTGAACACTGAAGCTTTCTTT.

About this clone: Other nucleotide sequences from this sample produce the same CDR3. This chain links TRBV7-2 with TRBJ1-5; D might be TRBD1 (5 bases). The CDR3 totals 15 residues. CDR1 is SGHTA, CDR2 FQGNSA, per germline. Deletions cut 1 base from V and 3 bases from J, with 10 bases between. The CDR3 bases are TGTGCCAGCAGCTTAGGGCAGGGTTTCAATCAGCCCCAGCATTTT. Translating gives CASSLGQGFNQPQHF.

CDR3 nucleotide sequence: TGTGCCAGCAGCTTATTCGCGGGGGCGGGGGATACGCAGTATTTT. Translation: CASSLFAGAGDTQYF. The rearrangement uses TRBV7-2 and TRBJ2-3; a weak D match, TRBD2 (7 bases). The germline V gene has CDR1 SGHTA and CDR2 FQGNSA. V was shortened by 2 bases and J by 6 bases, with 15 bases between the two germline ends. There are 15 residues in the CDR3.

Turning to this clone: Other DNA sequences from this sample encode an identical CDR3 as well. The J gene is TRBJ2-7, the V gene TRBV28, with 9 bases aligning to TRBD1. J was trimmed by 7 bases and V by 5 bases; bases with no gene match: 6. The CDR3 consists of 13 residues. From germline, CDR1 is MDHEN and CDR2 SYDVKM. In DNA, the CDR3 is TGTGCCAGCAGTCCGACAGGGGGTGGGGAGCAGTACTTC. The encoded protein is CASSPTGGGEQYF.

V and J are TRBV9 and TRBJ1-2; D gene unclear. This CDR3 contains 12 residues. CDR1 and CDR2 from the germline V gene are SGDLS and YYNGEE. V shed 6 bases and J shed 0 bases, with 6 bases lying between them. The CDR3 protein is CASTDPNYGYTF. CDR3 bases: TGTGCCAGCACCGATCCTAACTATGGCTACACCTTC.

V and J are TRBV28 and TRBJ2-1; 9 positions agree with TRBD2. The CDR3 is 16 amino acids. J lost 7 bases, V lost 3 bases, and 10 bases had no gene match. Germline V gene lookup returns CDR1 MDHEN and CDR2 SYDVKM. This CDR3 is CASSFPASGVVNEQFF. The CDR3 bases are TGTGCCAGCAGTTTCCCCGCTAGCGGGGTTGTAAATGAGCAGTTCTTC.

The chain joins TRBV7-9 to TRBJ1-1; D uncertain. The CDR3 runs 15 residues. Trimming shortened V by 1 base and J by 1 base, and 10 bases separated the two germline ends. CDR1 is SEHNR, CDR2 FQNEAQ, per germline (reference sequence). For the CDR3, the DNA is TGTGCCAGCAGCTTAGTCGAGGCAGGGAACACTGAAGCTTTCTTT. Protein product: CASSLVEAGNTEAFF.

As for this clone: The junction shows a germline mismatch at one end, possibly a read error. The V gene is TRBV18, the J gene TRBJ1-4, with D possibly being TRBD1 (5 bases). The CDR3 has 17 residues. Germline V gene lookup returns CDR1 KGHSH and CDR2 LQKENI. The CDR3 reads CASSPAPAGVTNEKLFF. DNA for the CDR3: TGTGCCAGCTCACCAGCCCCGGCGGGGGTCACTAATGAAAAACTGTTTTTC.

The count of this clone is one. The chain employs TRBV19 and TRBJ1-1; 9 bases are shared with TRBD1. The J segment lost 5 bases and the V segment lost 5 bases, leaving 12 bases of the junction unmatched. In germline, CDR1 is LNHDA, CDR2 SQIVND (reference sequence). The CDR3 has 16 amino acids. Here the CDR3 reads CASSYPPTGGETEAFF. CDR3 nucleotides: TGTGCCAGTAGTTACCCCCCGACAGGGGGTGAAACTGAAGCTTTCTTT.

As to this clone: Other nucleotide sequences from this sample produce the same CDR3. This rearrangement joins TRBV27 to TRBJ1-5; 8 bases match TRBD1. Germline lookup yields CDR1 MNHEY and CDR2 SMNVEV (reference sequence). The trim removed 5 bases at V and 7 bases at J, leaving 4 bases unmatched. The CDR3 length is 13 residues. The CDR3 loop is CASSLGQGQPQHF. CDR3 DNA sequence: TGTGCCAGCAGTCTTGGACAGGGCCAGCCCCAGCATTTT.

As for this clone: Other DNA sequences in this specimen translate into the identical CDR3. The V and J genes are TRBV4-3 and TRBJ2-7; 10 bases are shared with TRBD2. V shed 1 base, J shed 3 bases, and the junction held 3 bases outside the gene matches. Germline CDR1 is LGHNA and CDR2 is YSLEER. The CDR3 is 15 amino acids. The CDR3 loop is CASSQGTSGRYEQYF. CDR3 DNA: TGCGCCAGCAGCCAAGGGACTAGCGGCCGCTACGAGCAGTACTTC.